Below are 24 T cell receptor beta chains sequenced from a single sample in a study of blood T cell repertoires in COVID-19. Sequenced by immunoSEQ multiplex PCR; TCRdb stores in-frame clones only, minus some. The repertoire consists of roughly 170,000 clones, with roughly 84% occurring once and the leading ten covering 15% to 20%. What was sequenced was PBMCs or T cells enriched from blood (not recorded which). The origin of the receptors is a man between 60 and 75 years old who had recovered from COVID-19.

This clone turned up a few times. The rearrangement uses TRBV6-5 and TRBJ1-2; 11 bases map to TRBD1. This CDR3 is 14 amino acids long. The V gene's germline CDR1 is MNHEY and CDR2 SVGAGI. V was clipped by 6 bases and J by 8 bases; unmatched bases: 8. The CDR3 is CASSPGTGGVGYTF. The CDR3 nucleotides read TGTGCCAGCAGCCCCGGGACAGGGGGAGTCGGCTACACCTTC.

The V call is TRBV30, the J call TRBJ1-6; no definite D call. Germline CDR1 GTSNPN, CDR2 SVGIG (reference sequence). This CDR3 is built from 13 residues. Trimming left V 4 bases short and J 6 bases short, with 10 bases between. Here the CDR3 reads CAWTGGGNSPLHF. The CDR3 nucleotides read TGTGCCTGGACAGGAGGCGGTAATTCACCCCTCCACTTT.

The chain has TRBV7-2 and TRBJ2-7; a weak D match, TRBD1 (6 bases). Germline lookup yields CDR1 SGHTA and CDR2 FQGNSA. This CDR3 has 14 amino acids. Trimming stripped 3 bases from V and 3 bases from J, with 12 bases between. CDR3 nucleotides: TGTGCCAGCAGCTTGGACCGAGGGGGCTACGAGCAGTACTTC. The encoded protein is CASSLDRGGYEQYF.

The chain combines TRBV15 with TRBJ1-2; D is unresolved. Germline V lookup: CDR1 LNHNV, CDR2 YYDKDF (reference sequence). The V gene lost 0 bases and the J gene lost 6 bases, with 5 bases spanning the gap. The CDR3 covers 12 residues. The chain's CDR3 is CATSRDRNGYTF. Here the CDR3 DNA reads TGTGCCACCAGCAGAGACAGGAATGGCTACACCTTC.

V usage is TRBV9 and J usage is TRBJ2-1, with TRBD2 identical over 13 bases. V lost 3 bases, J lost 9 bases, and 9 bases stayed unmatched. The germline V gene encodes CDR1 SGDLS and CDR2 YYNGEE. CDR3 length: 16 residues. In DNA, the CDR3 is TGTGCCAGCAGCGCCTTAGGGACTAGCGGGAAGAGTGAGCAGTTCTTC. The encoded protein is CASSALGTSGKSEQFF.

V gene TRBV15 combines with J gene TRBJ1-4; a possible D gene is TRBD1 (6 bases). Germline assignment: CDR1 LNHNV and CDR2 YYDKDF (reference sequence). The germline V and J ends were trimmed by 8 bases and 7 bases, with 14 bases remaining between them. The CDR3 has 13 residues. CDR3 nucleotides: TGTGCCACCGTCAGGGGAAATGGTGAAAAACTGTTTTTT. Translated: CATVRGNGEKLFF.

The chain has TRBV7-9 and TRBJ2-7; 9 bases match TRBD1. This CDR3 comprises 16 residues. Germline V gene lookup returns CDR1 SEHNR and CDR2 FQNEAQ (reference sequence). V shed 1 base, J shed 3 bases, and the junction held 7 bases outside the gene matches. The CDR3, as DNA: TGTGCCAGCAGCTTAGAGCGACAGGGGGGGCGCTACGAGCAGTACTTC. This gives the protein CASSLERQGGRYEQYF.

This clone was found a few times. The rearrangement uses TRBV7-3 and TRBJ1-1, with 8 bases identical to TRBD1. Germline assignment: CDR1 SGHTA and CDR2 FQGTGA. J gave up 2 bases and V 4 bases, and 3 bases lay outside the gene matches. The CDR3 spans 14 residues. Written as DNA, the CDR3 is TGTGCCAGCAGCTCAGACAGGGGCAACACTGAAGCTTTCTTT. Translation: CASSSDRGNTEAFF. The entire variable domain, with the rest obtained from reference TRBV7-3 and TRBJ1-1, is as follows: GAGVSQTPSNKVTEKGKYVELRCDPISGHTALYWYRQSLGQGPEFLIYFQGTGAADDSGLPNDRFFAVRPEGSVSTLKIQRTERGDSAVYLCASSSDRGNTEAFFGQGTRLTVV.

This clone has only one observation. J is TRBJ2-1 and V is TRBV4-2; TRBD2 matches 9 bases. Germline V gene data show CDR1 as LGHNA and CDR2 as YNFKEQ. The V segment lost 1 base and the J segment 6 bases; nucleotides outside the gene matches: 7. The CDR3 has 16 residues. CDR3 protein: CASSQVVQAGGNEQFF. The CDR3 DNA reads TGTGCCAGCAGCCAAGTCGTTCAAGCGGGGGGCAATGAGCAGTTCTTC.

This rearrangement joins TRBV7-9 to TRBJ1-3, with a weak D call TRBD1 (6 bases). The germline V gene encodes CDR1 SEHNR and CDR2 FQNEAQ (reference sequence). V lost 10 bases and J 0 bases, leaving 7 bases between the germline ends. The CDR3 contains 12 residues. This chain's CDR3 is CATQGSGNTIYF. DNA for the CDR3: TGTGCCACACAGGGCTCTGGAAACACCATATATTTT.

The CDR3 DNA sequence: TGCGCCAGCAGCTTGGTGGGGGCTGGAAATGAAAAACTGTTTTTT. It translates to CASSLVGAGNEKLFF. The chain carries TRBV5-1 and TRBJ1-4, with TRBD1 as a possible D gene (6 bases). Germline CDR1 and CDR2: SGHRS and YFSETQ. Trimming pared 0 bases from V and 5 bases from J, leaving 11 bases between. The CDR3 has 15 amino acids.

This chain joins TRBV29-1 and TRBJ1-3, with TRBD1 matching over 8 bases. The trim removed 3 bases at V and 2 bases at J, leaving 0 bases unmatched. Germline values: CDR1 SQVTM, CDR2 ANQGSEA. The CDR3 consists of 13 residues. The CDR3: CSVDRGPGNTIYF. CDR3 DNA: TGCAGCGTTGACAGGGGGCCTGGAAACACCATATATTTT.

This clone appeared once. The rearrangement joins TRBV12-2 to TRBJ2-7; the DNA was not used to check the table's D call, TRBD2. TRBV12-2 is tagged as a pseudogene. CDR3 size: 16 residues. The CDR3 DNA sequence: TGTGCAAGTCGCTTAGCGCCGAGGTCCATCTTCTACGAGCAGTACTTC. It codes for CASRLAPRSIFYEQYF.

This sequence joins TRBV19 and TRBJ2-4; weak D call: TRBD1 (6 bases). V shed 6 bases and J shed 0 bases, with 18 bases lying between them. The CDR3 loop spans 17 amino acids. CDR1 LNHDA and CDR2 SQIVND come from the germline V gene (reference sequence). DNA for the CDR3: TGTGCCAGTAGGAATACCGGGACAACTCTAGCCAAAAACATTCAGTACTTC. Translation: CASRNTGTTLAKNIQYF.

This clone occurred once. The chain links TRBV12-3 or TRBV12-4 to TRBJ1-2, with TRBD1 as a possible D gene (6 bases). Trimming cost V 4 bases and J 4 bases, with 10 bases left between them. The CDR3 is 13 amino acids. CDR3 sequence: CASSSTGSYGYTF. The CDR3, as DNA: TGTGCCAGCAGTTCGACAGGCTCCTATGGCTACACCTTC.

The chain uses TRBV2 and TRBJ2-2; 11 nucleotides match TRBD2. V shed 7 bases, J shed 4 bases, and the junction held 8 bases outside the gene matches. The CDR3 totals 16 residues. Per the germline V gene, CDR1 is SNHLY and CDR2 is FYNNEI. Here the CDR3 reads CASTRLAGFGTGELFF. As DNA, the CDR3 is TGTGCCAGCACAAGACTAGCGGGGTTTGGCACCGGGGAGCTGTTTTTT.

This clone was observed once. The chain employs TRBV24-1 and TRBJ2-3; no clear D. There are 11 residues in the CDR3. V was shortened by 8 bases and J by 5 bases, with 7 bases between the two germline ends. Germline assignment: CDR1 KGHDR and CDR2 SFDVKD. The CDR3 spells CATIPLDTQYF. The DNA of the CDR3 is TGTGCCACCATCCCGTTAGATACGCAGTATTTT.

V usage is TRBV7-6 and J usage is TRBJ2-2; 8 bases are a match to TRBD2. The V and J ends lost 5 bases and 0 bases, in that order; junction bases with no gene match: 5. CDR3 length: 16 amino acids. Germline CDR1 SGHVS, CDR2 FNYEAQ. This chain's CDR3 is CASSVTSGSNTGELFF. CDR3 in DNA: TGTGCCAGCAGCGTAACTAGCGGCTCGAACACCGGGGAGCTGTTTTTT. Full variable domain (outside the CDR3, taken from reference TRBV7-6 and TRBJ2-2): GAGVSQSPRYKVTKRGQDVALRCDPISGHVSLYWYRQALGQGPEFLTYFNYEAQQDKSGLPNDRFSAERPEGSISTLTIQRTEQRDSAMYRCASSVTSGSNTGELFFGEGSRLTVL.

The rearrangement links TRBV30 to TRBJ2-7; D possibly corresponds to TRBD1 (5 bases). Germline V lookup: CDR1 GTSNPN, CDR2 SVGIG (reference sequence). This CDR3 has 14 amino acids. Trimming took off 0 bases at V and 4 bases at J, with 13 bases between the two ends. The CDR3 nucleotides are TGTGCCTGGAGTGTACCCTCAGGGCGATACGAGCAGTACTTC. As protein: CAWSVPSGRYEQYF.

This sequence joins TRBV6-5 and TRBJ1-1, with 7 bases fitting TRBD1. V shed 5 bases and J 4 bases; nucleotides not matched to a gene: 4. The CDR3 spans 13 residues. CDR1 is MNHEY, CDR2 SVGAGI, per germline. Written as DNA, the CDR3 is TGTGCCAGCAGTCGAGGGGGCCCCACTGAAGCTTTCTTT. This sequence encodes CASSRGGPTEAFF.

The rearrangement links TRBV9 to TRBJ2-3; the match to TRBD2 covers 10 bases. Germline CDR1 is SGDLS and CDR2 is YYNGEE. The CDR3 totals 15 residues. V gave up 3 bases and J gave up 0 bases; unmatched junction bases: 1. The DNA of the CDR3 is TGTGCCAGCAGCGGTAGCGGGGGGAGCACAGATACGCAGTATTTT. Amino acid sequence: CASSGSGGSTDTQYF.

This clone was recorded once. The J gene is TRBJ1-1, the V gene TRBV2, with D unclear. This CDR3 is built from 12 residues. Deletions cut 8 bases from V and 1 base from J, with 8 bases between. CDR1 and CDR2 (germline): SNHLY, FYNNEI. CDR3 amino acids: CASLRTNTEAFF. The CDR3 DNA is TGTGCCAGCCTAAGAACGAACACTGAAGCTTTCTTT.

V usage is TRBV6-4 and J usage is TRBJ2-2, with 10 bases aligning to TRBD2. Germline V CDR1 and CDR2: MRHNA, SNTAGT. The junction had 1 base not matched to a gene; V was cut back by 0 bases and J by 3 bases. The CDR3 covers 16 residues. CDR3 residues: CASSDSSGGHTGELFF. The CDR3 DNA sequence: TGTGCCAGCAGTGACTCTAGCGGGGGGCACACCGGGGAGCTGTTTTTT.

The chain employs TRBV9 and TRBJ2-3, with 8 bases lining up with TRBD2. Trimming took 3 bases from V and 6 from J; bases not matched to a gene: 18. The CDR3 consists of 18 residues. Germline CDR1 and CDR2: SGDLS and YYNGEE. The CDR3 DNA sequence: TGTGCCAGCAGCGCAAACTCTCTGGACACGGGGGGGCTCGATACGCAGTATTTT. Amino acids: CASSANSLDTGGLDTQYF. The full variable domain, rest sourced from reference TRBV9 and TRBJ2-3, is DSGVTQTPKHLITATGQRVTLRCSPRSGDLSVYWYQQSLDQGLQFLIQYYNGEERAKGNILERFSAQQFPDLHSELNLSSLELGDSALYFCASSANSLDTGGLDTQYFGPGTRLTVL.